What follows are 5 T cell receptor beta chains derived from one specimen sequenced in a study of T cells in narcolepsy. The repertoire was sequenced with immunoSEQ multiplex PCR; TCRdb's copy has only in-frame clones and lacks some. The repertoire holds about 35,000 clones, with 65% to 85% as singletons. Sequenced material: memory (CD45RA-) CD4+ T cells from blood. These receptor sequences come from a human donor in good health.

The rearrangement joins TRBV7-2 to TRBJ1-1; D ambiguous. The CDR3 is 13 amino acids. The V gene's germline CDR1 is SGHTA and CDR2 FQGNSA. Trimming left V 3 bases short and J 11 bases short, with 16 bases between. The CDR3: CASSFRGGLGAFF. CDR3 coding DNA: TGTGCCAGCAGCTTCCGCGGTGGTTTAGGGGCTTTCTTT.

This chain links TRBV19 with TRBJ1-2; possibly TRBD1 for D (6 bases). Trimming took 5 bases from V and 8 from J, leaving 21 bases between them. This CDR3 spans 15 amino acids. The germline V gene has CDR1 LNHDA and CDR2 SQIVND (reference sequence). The CDR3 region is CASSSNRAPAQGYTF. CDR3 in DNA: TGTGCCAGTAGTTCGAACAGGGCCCCCGCGCAGGGCTACACCTTC.

V is TRBV5-1 and J is TRBJ2-1; 7 bases are shared with TRBD1. Looked up from germline, CDR1 is SGHRS and CDR2 is YFSETQ. With V trimmed by 4 bases and J by 5 bases, 6 bases remained unmatched. This CDR3 region has 14 residues. The CDR3 DNA sequence: TGCGCCAGCAGCCGACAGGGAAGTGACAATGAGCAGTTCTTC. This translates into CASSRQGSDNEQFF.

On this clone itself: The junction departs from the called germline gene at one end, perhaps through a read error. This sequence joins TRBV7-9 and TRBJ1-1; no definite D call. Germline assignment: CDR1 SEHNR and CDR2 FQNEAQ (reference sequence). The CDR3 is 11 amino acids. The DNA of the CDR3 is TGTGCCAGCAGCTTAGCGCTAGGTCCCCGGTTT. Translating it yields CASSLALGPRF.

The chain joins TRBV9 to TRBJ2-2; a weak D match, TRBD1 (5 bases). Germline values: CDR1 SGDLS, CDR2 YYNGEE. This CDR3 spans 16 amino acids. Trimming took 2 bases from V and 4 from J, leaving 15 bases between them. CDR3 in amino acids: CASSVGSRRGTGELFF. CDR3 DNA sequence: TGTGCCAGCAGCGTCGGTAGTCGAAGGGGCACCGGGGAGCTGTTTTTT.